Described below is a single T cell receptor beta chain sequence and its context. Antigen: not known. V was cut by 0 bases and J by 9 bases, with 9 bases left in between. From germline, CDR1 is SGHAT and CDR2 FQNNGV. The CDR3 sequence is 13 residues long. The data stem from a study of cytomegalovirus exposure and HLA in healthy donors. 60 Vbeta and 13 Jbeta primers were used in PCR. Measured with immunoSEQ multiplex PCR; TCRdb has only the in-frame clones, and not every one. The sample holds around 190,000 clones; about 78% are singletons and the top ten take more than 5%. Points from the study as a whole: The later analysis indicated that the majority of CMV-associated TCR beta chains appeared HLA-restricted. Because they were indistinguishable, some V segments, including TRBV6-2 and TRBV6-3, were excluded. Reportedly, diagnosis of cytomegalovirus status by the classifier showed high specificity and sensitivity.

Sequencing was performed on PBMCs. This receptor was identified in a man in his forties in good health and CMV-seronegative. The genes are TRBV11-2 and TRBJ1-5; the D gene is possibly TRBD1 (6 bases). The CDR3 nucleotides read TGTGCCAGCAGCTTAGACAGGGGTAGGCCCCAGCATTTT. Encoded protein: CASSLDRGRPQHF.